These 6 T cell receptor beta chains share one sample of origin, sequenced in a study of beta chain features in type 1 diabetes. Study observations and caveats: For Type 1 diabetes patients, all four CD4+ subsets carried TCRB CDR3s that were moderately but significantly shorter.

What was sequenced were expressed TCRB transcripts, since all of the isolated RNA had been reverse transcribed. The table came from immunoSEQ multiplex PCR; TCRdb's copy has only in-frame clones and leaves some out. The repertoire holds 310,000 or so clones, approximately 9.7% seen once, with around 1% in the top ten. Their target antigens are unknown. The sample taken for sequencing was central memory CD4+ T cells from blood. These receptors all come from a man aged 25-45 years with type 1 diabetes.

This clone was counted a few times. The chain has TRBV7-2 and TRBJ2-7, with D hard to call. Trimming took off 1 base at V and 1 base at J, with 8 bases between the two ends. The CDR3 has 14 residues. Germline CDR1 reads SGHTA; CDR2 reads FQGNSA. The CDR3 loop is CASSLGPRSYEQYF. As DNA, the CDR3 is TGTGCCAGCAGCTTAGGTCCCAGATCCTACGAGCAGTACTTC.

The chain has TRBV28 and TRBJ1-2; 10 bases map to TRBD1. CDR1 and CDR2 from the germline V gene are MDHEN and SYDVKM. V was pared by 5 bases and J by 5 bases, with 2 bases of the junction left unmatched. CDR3 length: 13 amino acids. The CDR3 DNA reads TGTGCCAGCAGTCCGGGACAGGGGTATGGCTACACCTTC. Its protein is CASSPGQGYGYTF.

This clone occurred a few times. The chain combines TRBV9 with TRBJ1-6; no definite D call. The germline V gene has CDR1 SGDLS and CDR2 YYNGEE. CDR3 length equals 14 residues. Trimming stripped 3 bases from V and 11 bases from J, with 15 bases between. This CDR3 is CASSEDLGRTPLHF. The CDR3 bases are TGTGCCAGCAGCGAGGACCTCGGGAGGACACCCCTCCACTTT.

This clone was seen at least ten times. The chain links TRBV14 to TRBJ2-5, with 11 bases that match TRBD1. Germline assignment: CDR1 SGHDN and CDR2 FVKESK. The CDR3 is made up of 16 amino acids. J gave up 0 bases and V 5 bases, and 5 bases lay outside the gene matches. Here the CDR3 reads CASSDRDRGYQETQYF. DNA of the CDR3: TGTGCCAGCAGCGACCGGGACAGGGGGTACCAAGAGACCCAGTACTTC.

This clone turned up a few times. The chain joins TRBV7-9 to TRBJ1-1; unclear D gene. The CDR3 is 13 amino acids. CDR1 is SEHNR and CDR2 is FQNEAQ in the germline V gene (reference sequence). V lost 0 bases and J 1 base, leaving 3 bases between the germline ends. As DNA, the CDR3 is TGTGCCAGCAGCTTAGCCCAGAACACTGAAGCTTTCTTT. Amino acids: CASSLAQNTEAFF.

This clone was counted a few times. This chain links TRBV29-1 with TRBJ1-1; 9 bases align to TRBD1. Unmatched junction bases numbered 9, after V lost 6 bases and J lost 1 base. Germline CDR1 reads SQVTM; CDR2 reads ANQGSEA. This CDR3 comprises 15 residues. The CDR3 protein is CSVETPGQGNTEAFF. CDR3 coding DNA: TGCAGCGTGGAAACTCCGGGACAGGGGAACACTGAAGCTTTCTTT.